The 16 T cell receptor beta chains listed next were all sequenced from one sample in a study of blood T cell repertoires in COVID-19. Repertoires were generated with immunoSEQ multiplex PCR, while TCRdb's copy carries only in-frame clones and drops some. The sample has approximately 300,000 clones, roughly 90% seen once. Sequencing was performed on PBMCs or T cells enriched from blood (not recorded which). Every receptor here comes from a man in his sixties who had recovered from COVID-19.

The rearrangement joins TRBV5-5 to TRBJ2-1, with 7 bases fitting TRBD2. Germline V gene sequence: CDR1 SGHKS, CDR2 YYEKEE (reference sequence). The CDR3 sequence is 13 residues long. J was trimmed by 9 bases and V by 1 base; bases with no gene match: 4. DNA for the CDR3: TGTGCCAGCAGCTTGTCTAGCGGCGGTGAGCAGTTCTTC. Amino acid sequence: CASSLSSGGEQFF.

The chain recombines TRBV15 with TRBJ1-4, with 7 bases identical to TRBD1. The CDR3 runs to 15 residues. With 3 bases clipped from V and 8 bases from J, the junction kept 9 bases outside the gene matches. CDR1 is LNHNV, CDR2 YYDKDF, per germline (reference sequence). CDR3 sequence (DNA): TGTGCCACCAGCAGTCGACAGGGAGAGGAAGAAAAACTGTTTTTT. Its protein product is CATSSRQGEEEKLFF.

The genes are TRBV7-3 and TRBJ1-2, with 7 positions matching TRBD1. The germline V gene has CDR1 SGHTA and CDR2 FQGTGA. The CDR3 is 14 residues long. J was trimmed by 6 bases and V by 4 bases; bases with no gene match: 8. CDR3 region: CASSSTGFDDGYTF. The CDR3 DNA follows: TGTGCCAGCAGCTCGACAGGGTTTGATGATGGCTACACCTTC.

The genes are TRBV7-9 and TRBJ1-3; 12 nucleotides line up with TRBD1. Germline V gives CDR1 SEHNR, CDR2 FQNEAQ (reference sequence). There are 17 residues in the CDR3. Losses at the gene ends were 5 bases for V and 4 bases for J; bases not matched to a gene: 9. CDR3 bases: TGTGCCAGCAGCCCCCGGGACAGGGGGCCAAAAGGAAACACCATATATTTT. Translation gives CASSPRDRGPKGNTIYF.

The chain is built from TRBV21-1 and TRBJ1-4. TRBV21-1 is a documented pseudogene. The CDR3 length is 19 residues. CDR3 protein: CASSKKGRGAPVPNEKLFF. The CDR3, as DNA: TGTGCCAGCAGCAAAAAGGGGAGGGGCGCCCCGGTGCCTAATGAAAAACTGTTTTTT.

The J gene is TRBJ1-4, the V gene TRBV5-1; no clear D gene. The CDR3 sequence is 15 residues long. Germline V CDR1 and CDR2: SGHRS, YFSETQ. V lost 0 bases and J lost 2, with 8 bases in between. The CDR3 protein is CASSLEGGTNEKLFF. The CDR3 nucleotides read TGCGCCAGCAGCTTGGAGGGAGGCACTAATGAAAAACTGTTTTTT.

The chain combines TRBV28 with TRBJ2-1; 7 positions agree with TRBD1. The germline V gene encodes CDR1 MDHEN and CDR2 SYDVKM. The ends lost 6 bases at V and 7 bases at J; junction bases unmatched: 3. The CDR3 spans 12 residues. DNA for the CDR3: TGTGCCAGCAGGACACAGGGGAATGAGCAGTTCTTC. Translating it yields CASRTQGNEQFF.

The chain couples TRBV20-1 to TRBJ2-5; D remains unclear. The CDR3 contains 11 residues. Germline CDR1 reads DFQATT; CDR2 reads SNEGSKA (reference sequence). V was clipped by 6 bases and J by 5 bases, with 10 bases between them. The DNA for the CDR3 is TGCAGTGCCGAGACGAGGGAGACCCAGTACTTC. Protein product: CSAETRETQYF.

The chain joins TRBV18 to TRBJ1-3; TRBD1 aligns across 7 bases. The CDR3 is 16 residues long. Trimming at V came to 2 bases and at J to 3 bases, leaving 7 bases not matched to a gene. The germline V gene has CDR1 KGHSH and CDR2 LQKENI. This CDR3 reads CASSPFGTVNGNTIYF. The CDR3 bases are TGTGCCAGCTCACCATTCGGGACAGTCAATGGAAACACCATATATTTT. The full variable domain, with the rest looked up from reference TRBV18 and TRBJ1-3, is NAGVMQNPRHLVRRRGQEARLRCSPMKGHSHVYWYRQLPEEGLKFMVYLQKENIIDESGMPKERFSAEFPKEGPSILRIQQVVRGDSAAYFCASSPFGTVNGNTIYFGEGSWLTVV.

This clone was seen once. The V call is TRBV6-6, the J call TRBJ2-7, with D uncertain. V was pared by 4 bases and J by 3 bases, with 19 bases between. Germline-derived CDR1 and CDR2 are MNHNY and SVGAGI (reference sequence). This CDR3 is 16 amino acids long. In nucleotides, the CDR3 is TGTGCCAGCAGTTTATATCGGGTATACCTCGGCTACGAGCAGTACTTC. It yields the protein CASSLYRVYLGYEQYF.

The genes are TRBV2 and TRBJ1-1; 7 bases are shared with TRBD1. Trimming at V came to 6 bases and at J to 2 bases, leaving 9 bases not matched to a gene. Germline V gene sequence: CDR1 SNHLY, CDR2 FYNNEI. The CDR3 is 15 amino acids. This CDR3 reads CASSEQGMSNTEAFF. The CDR3, as DNA: TGTGCCAGCAGCGAACAGGGGATGAGTAACACTGAAGCTTTCTTT.

The rearrangement joins TRBV5-1 to TRBJ1-1; the D is unclear. Germline CDR1 and CDR2: SGHRS and YFSETQ. The germline V and J ends were trimmed by 4 bases and 6 bases, with 16 bases remaining between them. This CDR3 is built from 14 residues. The CDR3 DNA reads as TGCGCCAGCAGCCCATCGGGCGTTAGCGCTGAAGCTTTCTTT. Protein sequence: CASSPSGVSAEAFF.

This rearrangement joins TRBV18 to TRBJ1-2; D remains ambiguous. Trimming cost V 3 bases and J 8 bases, with 19 bases left between them. This CDR3 is built from 15 residues. Germline V gene data show CDR1 as KGHSH and CDR2 as LQKENI. The CDR3 region is CASSPSGWELGGYTF. Here the CDR3 DNA reads TGTGCCAGCTCACCCTCGGGTTGGGAGCTTGGCGGCTACACCTTC. The whole variable domain, filled in from reference TRBV18 and TRBJ1-2, reads NAGVMQNPRHLVRRRGQEARLRCSPMKGHSHVYWYRQLPEEGLKFMVYLQKENIIDESGMPKERFSAEFPKEGPSILRIQQVVRGDSAAYFCASSPSGWELGGYTFGSGTRLTVV.

In this sample, this clone turned up once. The gene calls are TRBV19 and TRBJ2-3; TRBD1 agrees at 8 bases. The V gene end was trimmed by 6 bases and the J gene end by 2 bases; junction bases not matched to a gene: 4. CDR3 length: 14 residues. Germline V gene data show CDR1 as LNHDA and CDR2 as SQIVND (reference sequence). CDR3 loop: CASRDRASTDTQYF. The CDR3, as DNA: TGTGCCAGTAGGGACAGGGCCTCCACAGATACGCAGTATTTT.

The chain recombines TRBV18 with TRBJ2-5, with TRBD2 matching 10 bases. The ends lost 2 bases at V and 1 base at J; junction bases unmatched: 4. In germline, CDR1 is KGHSH, CDR2 LQKENI. The CDR3 sequence is 16 residues long. For the CDR3, the DNA is TGTGCCAGCTCACCAAGACTAGCGGGTCTCCAAGAGACCCAGTACTTC. This gives the protein CASSPRLAGLQETQYF.

The rearrangement uses TRBV7-2 and TRBJ2-2; 11 bases match TRBD2. The germline V gene has CDR1 SGHTA and CDR2 FQGNSA. Trimming at V came to 5 bases and at J to 0 bases, leaving 5 bases not matched to a gene. CDR3 size: 17 residues. CDR3 DNA sequence: TGTGCCAGCAGCGGGGGACTAGCGGCTACGAACACCGGGGAGCTGTTTTTT. Its protein is CASSGGLAATNTGELFF.